This T cell receptor beta chain was documented in a study of cytomegalovirus exposure and HLA in healthy donors. Study-level results: TCR beta chains associated with HLA were, in a later analysis, more clonally expanded than equally common others. Earlier findings revealed that most TCR beta V segments proved productive either about 90% or about 30% of the time.

Nominally healthy donors provided the samples, though records likely missed some immune exposures. Use of 60 Vbeta and 13 Jbeta primers characterized the PCR. Libraries were prepared by immunoSEQ multiplex PCR; TCRdb keeps only in-frame clonotypes and omits some of them. Of 100,000 to 130,000 clones listed, 70% to 80% are singletons. About this clone itself: Its antigen is as yet unknown.

The CDR3 runs to 15 residues. Trimming stripped 3 bases from V and 7 bases from J, with 18 bases between. The V gene's germline CDR1 is MDHEN and CDR2 SYDVKM. The chain links TRBV28 to TRBJ1-1, with D possibly being TRBD1 (5 bases). The sequence was obtained from a man aged 18-30 years in good health and CMV-seronegative. Sequenced sample: PBMCs. CDR3 amino acids: CASSFSEITGHEAFF. The CDR3 nucleotides are TGTGCCAGCAGTTTTTCCGAAATCACAGGCCATGAAGCTTTCTTT.